These 32 T cell receptor beta chains originate from one sample sequenced in a study of human T cells and chemical hapten exposure. Time point here: pre-sensitization, week 0. Described treatment: therapeutic diphenylcyclopropenone sensitization with weekly scalp DPC. Each CDR3 protein gets one entry after TCRdb re-called the RACE reads with MiXCR. The sample lists 380,000 or so distinct CDR3 sequences; around 5.5% were seen once. The material sequenced was whole blood, taken in connection with sensitization to the hapten diphenylcyclopropenone (DPC). The receptors were sampled from a woman in her late teens or twenties with alopecia areata. Some clones in this sample may be carry-over from other donors' samples.

The CDR3 reads CASSQDETGGQGYTF. For the CDR3, the DNA is TGCGCCAGCAGCCAAGATGAGACAGGGGGACAAGGCTACACCTTC. The chain employs TRBV4-3 and TRBJ1-2; TRBD1 matches 9 bases. The length of the CDR3 is 15 residues. The V and J ends lost 0 bases and 8 bases, in that order; junction bases with no gene match: 7. Per germline, CDR1 LGHNA and CDR2 YSLEER.

Ten or more counts support this clonotype. The chain couples TRBV3-1 to TRBJ2-3; weak D call: TRBD1 (6 bases). The V end was cut by 0 bases, the J end by 1 base, with 11 bases between. This CDR3 is built from 16 residues. Germline values: CDR1 LGHDT, CDR2 YNNKEL (reference sequence). The CDR3 is CASSQDLAGGTDTQYF. The CDR3 DNA reads as TGTGCCAGCAGCCAAGATCTGGCAGGGGGCACAGATACGCAGTATTTT.

The chain employs TRBV2 and TRBJ2-7; D is uncertain. The CDR3 loop spans 14 amino acids. CDR1 and CDR2 (germline): SNHLY, FYNNEI. Trimming took 6 bases from V and 6 from J, leaving 18 bases between them. The CDR3 spells CASRVTEAIGEQYF. Here the CDR3 DNA reads TGTGCCAGCAGGGTGACTGAGGCTATAGGCGAGCAGTACTTC.

For this clonotype: An end of the junction does not agree with germline; a read error may underlie this. This chain links TRBV6-5 with TRBJ2-7, with D maybe TRBD2 (5 bases). CDR1 is MNHEY and CDR2 is SVGAGI in the germline V gene. The CDR3 sequence is 12 residues long. CDR3: CASSSLGNEKYF. CDR3 sequence (DNA): TGTGCCAGCAGTTCCCTCGGGAACGAGAAGTACTTC.

This rearrangement joins TRBV6-2 or TRBV6-3 to TRBJ1-4; D gene unclear. This CDR3 contains 13 residues. Trimming pared 2 bases from V and 8 bases from J, leaving 9 bases between. Germline CDR1 is MNHEY and CDR2 is SVGEGT. CDR3 nucleotides: TGTGCCAGCAGTTACATCGGCAAAGAAAAACTGTTTTTT. It specifies CASSYIGKEKLFF.

The gene calls are TRBV27 and TRBJ1-2; 9 nucleotides agree with TRBD1. This CDR3 is built from 17 residues. Germline V gene lookup returns CDR1 MNHEY and CDR2 SMNVEV (reference sequence). With V trimmed by 5 bases and J by 4 bases, 14 bases remained unmatched. The CDR3 sequence is CASSPYLSGTGTYGYTF. The CDR3 nucleotides are TGTGCCAGCAGTCCTTATCTTTCCGGGACAGGGACCTATGGCTACACCTTC.

This clonotype was counted between two and nine times. The CDR3 DNA sequence: TGCGCCAGCAGCTTGAATGCAGGCCCCTTGTCTGACACCATATATTTT. As protein: CASSLNAGPLSDTIYF. The genes are TRBV5-1 and TRBJ1-3, with no clear D. Germline V CDR1 and CDR2: SGHRS, YFSETQ. Trimming took off 1 base at V and 8 bases at J, with 19 bases between the two ends. The CDR3 extends over 16 amino acids.

This clonotype was found many times. This chain links TRBV6-1 with TRBJ2-1; 8 positions agree with TRBD2. There are 18 residues in the CDR3. CDR1 MNHNS and CDR2 SASEGT come from the germline V gene. Trimming cost V 6 bases and J 4 bases; bases outside gene matches: 17. DNA for the CDR3: TGTGCCAGCAGAACATACCGAGGCGGGGGGCGCCTTTACAATGAGCAGTTCTTC. It yields the protein CASRTYRGGGRLYNEQFF.

This clonotype has at least ten counts. This sequence joins TRBV4-2 and TRBJ2-3; 8 bases align to TRBD1. The CDR3 spans 16 residues. V lost 0 bases and J lost 5; bases outside the gene matches: 7. Germline lookup yields CDR1 LGHNA and CDR2 YNFKEQ. CDR3 nucleotide sequence: TGTGCCAGCAGCCAAGATAACAGGGGGGATGTAGATACGCAGTATTTT. Translation: CASSQDNRGDVDTQYF.

The chain couples TRBV18 to TRBJ1-1; TRBD1 matches 7 bases. Germline CDR1 is KGHSH and CDR2 is LQKENI. The length of the CDR3 is 15 residues. V lost 3 bases, J lost 2 bases, and 6 bases stayed unmatched. The CDR3 nucleotides read TGTGCCAGCTCACCCTTCACAGGGGATAACACTGAAGCTTTCTTT. Its translation is CASSPFTGDNTEAFF.

V and J are TRBV5-1 and TRBJ2-1, with 8 bases identical to TRBD2. Germline V gene sequence: CDR1 SGHRS, CDR2 YFSETQ. Germline trimming cut 4 bases from V and 3 bases from J; bases unmatched to any gene: 6. CDR3 length: 15 residues. CDR3 coding DNA: TGCGCCAGCAGCCTCAGCGGGGGAGACTACAATGAGCAGTTCTTC. The encoded protein is CASSLSGGDYNEQFF.

This clonotype was recorded a few times. The J gene is TRBJ1-1, the V gene TRBV9, with 7 bases lining up with TRBD1. V shed 1 base, J shed 0 bases, and the junction held 3 bases outside the gene matches. The germline V gene has CDR1 SGDLS and CDR2 YYNGEE. The CDR3 consists of 15 residues. For the CDR3, the DNA is TGTGCCAGCAGCGTACGGGACAGACTGAACACTGAAGCTTTCTTT. As protein: CASSVRDRLNTEAFF. The variable domain in full, with the rest retrieved from reference TRBV9 and TRBJ1-1, is DSGVTQTPKHLITATGQRVTLRCSPRSGDLSVYWYQQSLDQGLQFLIQYYNGEERAKGNILERFSAQQFPDLHSELNLSSLELGDSALYFCASSVRDRLNTEAFFGQGTRLTVV.

The chain joins TRBV24-1 to TRBJ1-2, with 10 bases identical to TRBD1. CDR3 length: 18 residues. From germline, CDR1 is KGHDR and CDR2 SFDVKD. J was trimmed by 4 bases and V by 5 bases; bases with no gene match: 15. CDR3 sequence: CATSGVGQGDILSYGYTF. The CDR3 nucleotides are TGTGCCACCAGTGGAGTCGGACAGGGGGATATTCTCAGCTATGGCTACACCTTC.

At least ten counts were recorded for this clonotype. This chain connects TRBV5-5 to TRBJ1-5; D uncertain. Germline CDR1 and CDR2: SGHKS and YYEKEE (reference sequence). The CDR3 has 14 residues. V lost 3 bases and J 5 bases, leaving 12 bases between the germline ends. Here the CDR3 reads CASSSNLLYQPQHF. In DNA, the CDR3 is TGTGCCAGCAGCTCCAACCTCCTGTATCAGCCCCAGCATTTT.

V gene TRBV12-3 or TRBV12-4 combines with J gene TRBJ2-3, with 12 bases fitting TRBD2. The J segment lost 7 bases and the V segment lost 5 bases, leaving 7 bases of the junction unmatched. The CDR3 length is 15 residues. The CDR3 sequence: CASSPPLAGGHTQYF. Here the CDR3 DNA reads TGTGCCAGCAGTCCCCCACTAGCGGGGGGTCATACGCAGTATTTT.

This clonotype was picked up many times. This chain links TRBV3-1 with TRBJ2-5; D not certain. Germline V lookup: CDR1 LGHDT, CDR2 YNNKEL (reference sequence). The CDR3 contains 12 residues. V was pared by 2 bases and J by 7 bases, with 8 bases between. The CDR3 protein is CASSQSSGTQYF. Written as DNA, the CDR3 is TGTGCCAGCAGCCAATCATCAGGGACCCAGTACTTC.

The sample holds a few counts of this clonotype. V gene TRBV20-1 combines with J gene TRBJ2-1; D call uncertain. This CDR3 is 16 amino acids long. From germline, CDR1 is DFQATT and CDR2 SNEGSKA (reference sequence). V was shortened by 5 bases and J by 0 bases, with 17 bases between the two germline ends. CDR3 amino acids: CSAPSKSASSYNEQFF. The CDR3 nucleotides are TGCAGTGCTCCCTCTAAAAGTGCTAGCTCCTACAATGAGCAGTTCTTC.

There are many counts of this clonotype. Written as DNA, the CDR3 is TGTGCCAGCAGTTTGACAGGACTCTATAATTCACCCCTCCACTTT. The encoded protein is CASSLTGLYNSPLHF. The chain has TRBV6-5 and TRBJ1-6; D may be TRBD1 (6 bases). The CDR3 consists of 15 residues. Germline CDR1 and CDR2: MNHEY and SVGAGI. Trimming cost V 4 bases and J 3 bases, with 10 bases left between them.

This clonotype was seen at least ten times. This chain connects TRBV14 to TRBJ1-5; D unresolved. CDR3 length: 14 residues. Per the germline V gene, CDR1 is SGHDN and CDR2 is FVKESK. The V end lost 3 bases, the J end lost 4 bases, and 10 bases lay between the germline ends. CDR3 DNA: TGTGCCAGCAGCCACAATGGTTGGAATCAGCCCCAGCATTTT. Its translation is CASSHNGWNQPQHF.

This clonotype has a count of ten or more. The chain carries TRBV24-1 and TRBJ1-5; D gene unclear. V was clipped by 2 bases and J by 9 bases, with 13 bases between them. This CDR3 region has 14 residues. In germline, CDR1 is KGHDR, CDR2 SFDVKD. The chain's CDR3 is CATSDSQDLGPQHF. The CDR3 nucleotides are TGTGCCACCAGTGATTCGCAAGACTTGGGGCCCCAGCATTTT.

The chain carries TRBV6-1 and TRBJ1-2; D is ambiguous. The V end lost 4 bases, the J end lost 4 bases, and 7 bases lay between the germline ends. From germline, CDR1 is MNHNS and CDR2 SASEGT. This CDR3 is 12 amino acids long. The CDR3 loop is CASSGDFYGYTF. Here the CDR3 DNA reads TGTGCCAGCAGTGGAGACTTCTATGGCTACACCTTC.

The sample holds many counts of this clonotype. The rearrangement joins TRBV6-1 to TRBJ2-3; D perhaps matches TRBD2 (7 bases). This CDR3 has 23 residues. Per the germline V gene, CDR1 is MNHNS and CDR2 is SASEGT. Trimming took off 8 bases at V and 5 bases at J, with 44 bases between the two ends. The CDR3 sequence is CASSYLASSQHLAGAGTKDTQYF. CDR3 bases: TGTGCCAGCTCCTATCTTGCCAGCTCTCAACACTTGGCGGGGGCAGGTACAAAAGATACGCAGTATTTT.

This clonotype appeared a few times. The chain has TRBV6-5 and TRBJ1-5; no reliable D call. The CDR3 is 14 residues long. V gave up 4 bases and J gave up 6 bases, with 13 bases separating them. Per the germline V gene, CDR1 is MNHEY and CDR2 is SVGAGI. The DNA of the CDR3 is TGTGCCAGCAGTTTTGGGAGGACGGTTCAGCCCCAGCATTTT. Translating it yields CASSFGRTVQPQHF.

The J gene is TRBJ2-6, the V gene TRBV20-1; D possibly corresponds to TRBD2 (5 bases). Per the germline V gene, CDR1 is DFQATT and CDR2 is SNEGSKA (reference sequence). V lost 3 bases to trimming and J lost 0 bases, with 9 bases between them. The CDR3 runs to 15 residues. The CDR3 protein is CSARVRDSGANVLTF. Here the CDR3 DNA reads TGCAGTGCTAGGGTTCGGGACTCTGGGGCCAACGTCCTGACTTTC.

Of note for this clonotype: This may arise from a read error, as a much more abundant clone is one base away. V usage is TRBV18 and J usage is TRBJ2-5; D gene unclear. Looked up from germline, CDR1 is KGHSH and CDR2 is LQKENI. V was clipped by 3 bases and J by 6 bases, with 11 bases between them. This CDR3 contains 13 residues. DNA for the CDR3: TGTGCCAGCTCACCCAACAATCAACAGACCCAGTACTTC. Amino acid sequence: CASSPNNQQTQYF. Using reference TRBV18 and TRBJ2-5 for the parts outside the CDR3, the full variable domain is NAGVMQNPRHLVRRRGQEARLRCSPMKGHSHVYWYRQLPEEGLKFMVYLQKENIIDESGMPKERFSAEFPKEGPSILRIQQVVRGDSAAYFCASSPNNQQTQYFGPGTRLLVL.

This clonotype was recorded many times. The DNA of the CDR3 is TGTGCCAGCAGCTTCAGGGTAGTGAACGAAAAACTGTTTTTT. Protein product: CASSFRVVNEKLFF. The chain uses TRBV7-8 and TRBJ1-4; possible D gene TRBD1, 5 bases. Germline-derived CDR1 and CDR2 are SGHVS and FQNEAQ. Trimming cost V 3 bases and J 8 bases, with 13 bases left between them. The CDR3 covers 14 residues.

In nucleotides, the CDR3 is TGCAGCGTTGAAGGGACTAGCGGGGGAAATTACGAGCAGTACTTC. Protein sequence: CSVEGTSGGNYEQYF. The chain couples TRBV29-1 to TRBJ2-7, with 13 bases that match TRBD2. V was clipped by 1 base and J by 4 bases; unmatched bases: 4. The germline V gene encodes CDR1 SQVTM and CDR2 ANQGSEA. The CDR3 extends over 15 amino acids.

This clonotype has at least ten counts. This sequence joins TRBV10-3 and TRBJ2-3; 12 bases are a match to TRBD2. Per the germline V gene, CDR1 is ENHRY and CDR2 is SYGVKD. Losses at the gene ends were 7 bases for V and 1 base for J; bases not matched to a gene: 3. CDR3 length: 15 amino acids. The CDR3 DNA is TGTGCCATCACCAGGACTAGCGGGGGCACAGATACGCAGTATTTT. Amino acids: CAITRTSGGTDTQYF.

This clonotype was counted a few times. The chain couples TRBV20-1 to TRBJ1-2; D not certain. The CDR3 runs 11 residues. Germline V CDR1 and CDR2: DFQATT, SNEGSKA (reference sequence). The ends were cut back, 4 bases at V and 4 bases at J, with 7 bases in the middle. CDR3 bases: TGCAGTGCTATCGGACCCTATGGCTACACCTTC. It specifies CSAIGPYGYTF.

This clonotype was counted only a few times. One end of the junction fails to match germline, which may point to a read error. This sequence joins TRBV3-1 and TRBJ2-7; D is possibly TRBD2 (6 bases). CDR3 length: 12 amino acids. From germline, CDR1 is LGHDT and CDR2 YNNKEL (reference sequence). CDR3 bases: TGTGCCAGCAGCCACCAGCCGGGAGAGACGCACTTC. This gives the protein CASSHQPGETHF.

This clonotype was counted between two and nine times. A much larger clone sits a single nucleotide away, making a read error possible. The J gene is TRBJ1-1, the V gene TRBV6-2 or TRBV6-3, with unresolved D. Trimming took 6 bases from V and 4 from J, leaving 6 bases between them. Germline V CDR1 and CDR2: MNHEY, SVGEGT. CDR3 size: 11 residues. CDR3 DNA sequence: TGTGCCAGCAGCCGGATCACTGAAGCTTTCTTT. This encodes CASSRITEAFF.

This clonotype was found many times. The rearrangement uses TRBV6-2 or TRBV6-3 and TRBJ2-1, with 7 bases fitting TRBD1. The V gene end was trimmed by 5 bases and the J gene end by 0 bases; junction bases not matched to a gene: 7. This CDR3 is 16 amino acids long. Germline CDR1 is MNHEY and CDR2 is SVGEGT. Here the CDR3 reads CASSRRQGASYNEQFF. The CDR3 region has the DNA TGTGCCAGCAGTCGCCGACAGGGAGCCTCCTACAATGAGCAGTTCTTC.